This TCR beta chain was obtained from a study of T cell changes during pregnancy in multiple sclerosis. CDR1 and CDR2 from the germline V gene are GTSNPN and SVGIG (reference sequence). The junction had 6 bases not matched to a gene; V was cut back by 3 bases and J by 4 bases. The CDR3 length is 14 residues. TCRdb keeps only in-frame clones here, not all; method: immunoSEQ multiplex PCR. The profile covers fewer than 85,000 clones, with just under 95% appearing a single time and roughly 2% taken by the ten largest. The rearrangement links TRBV30 to TRBJ2-5; 9 bases match TRBD1. This clonotype was sampled from a female donor with multiple sclerosis, enrolled in a pregnancy study. The source material was peripheral blood, sampled in the second trimester of pregnancy. This chain's CDR3 is CAWRGTGTGETQYF. Here the CDR3 DNA reads TGTGCCTGGAGGGGGACAGGGACGGGAGAGACCCAGTACTTC.